This paragraph covers one T cell receptor beta chain sequence. Its matching antigen is unknown. The germline gives CDR1 MNHEY, CDR2 SVGEGT. This CDR3 contains 16 residues. The V end lost 5 bases, the J end lost 2 bases, and 19 bases lay between the germline ends. This specimen belongs to a study of blood T cells in healthy people across ages. Regarding the study as a whole: Long-lived and aged donors differed, with more naive CD4+ cells and higher diversity in the long-lived.

Primed by a sample-barcoded 5' primer and a J-beta primer mix, a second PCR proceeded for about 6 to 12 cycles. TCRdb re-derived calls from the 5' RACE reads in MiXCR, one entry per CDR3 protein. This table has about 1.6 million distinct CDR3 sequences, about 35% appearing once. The sequenced sample consisted of blood. This receptor was obtained from a woman aged 30 to 39 in good health. The chain uses TRBV6-2 or TRBV6-3 and TRBJ2-7; D is ambiguous. The DNA for the CDR3 is TGTGCCAGCAGTCTCCGTTGGGATAGGCCTACCTACGAGCAGTACTTC. Its translation: CASSLRWDRPTYEQYF.